One sample yielded the 18 T cell receptor beta chains listed below, sequenced in a study of blood T cell repertoires in COVID-19 (dated by TCRdb to the early 2020s). Libraries were constructed by the immunoSEQ multiplex PCR assay. TCRdb took this table from immuneACCESS and kept in-frame rearrangements with V and J called. Such tables lack part of the clones; where checked against another copy, unresolved V genes explain under half of the gap, and the rest is unexplained. The sample table records some 130,000 clones; around 88% of these occur just once. Jointly, the top ten make up about 9.3% of the sample. Sequencing was carried out using peripheral blood. The receptors here all came from a man aged 50 or older with acute or convalescent COVID-19.

The chain employs TRBV5-1 and TRBJ2-1; TRBD2 is a possible D gene (5 bases). Looked up from germline, CDR1 is SGHRS and CDR2 is YFSETQ. This CDR3 is 14 amino acids long. Trimming shortened V by 3 bases and J by 8 bases, and 15 bases separated the two germline ends. DNA of the CDR3: TGCGCCAGCAGCTCCGGGGTGGGGTGGCATGAGCAGTTCTTC. Translating it yields CASSSGVGWHEQFF.

The chain uses TRBV6-5 and TRBJ1-1; D gene ambiguous. This CDR3 contains 14 residues. The V end lost 10 bases, the J end lost 6 bases, and 21 bases lay between the germline ends. From germline, CDR1 is MNHEY and CDR2 SVGAGI. CDR3 coding DNA: TGTGCCACCCAGCTGAGAGGAGATCGGGCTGAAGCTTTCTTT. As protein: CATQLRGDRAEAFF.

CDR3 nucleotides: TGTGCCAGCAGTGACAGGTATCAGCCCCAGCATTTT. Translated: CASSDRYQPQHF. The gene calls are TRBV6-1 and TRBJ1-5; D uncertain. Germline V gene data show CDR1 as MNHNS and CDR2 as SASEGT. Trimming stripped 3 bases from V and 5 bases from J, with 5 bases between. This CDR3 spans 12 amino acids.

The chain joins TRBV28 to TRBJ2-6; no firm D call. The CDR3 runs to 16 residues. The V and J ends lost 5 bases and 2 bases respectively, with 13 bases between them. Per the germline V gene, CDR1 is MDHEN and CDR2 is SYDVKM. CDR3 protein: CASSALRVAGANVLTF. CDR3 DNA sequence: TGTGCCAGCAGTGCCCTCCGGGTAGCTGGGGCCAACGTCCTGACTTTC.

This clone appeared a single time. The V gene is TRBV7-2, the J gene TRBJ2-7; TRBD2 aligns across 9 bases. The CDR3 spans 15 residues. Germline assignment: CDR1 SGHTA and CDR2 FQGNSA. V shed 1 base, J shed 6 bases, and the junction held 7 bases outside the gene matches. Here the CDR3 DNA reads TGTGCCAGCAGCTTAGAGGGTAGCGGGAGAGTCGAGCAGTACTTC. It codes for CASSLEGSGRVEQYF.

This clone appeared a single time. This chain joins TRBV5-1 and TRBJ1-5; TRBD1 is a possible D gene (6 bases). Germline V gene sequence: CDR1 SGHRS, CDR2 YFSETQ. The CDR3 is 16 residues long. V dropped 4 bases and J dropped 0 bases, with 14 bases sitting between them. CDR3 bases: TGCGCCAGCAGCCCTGGGACACCCTATAGCAATCAGCCCCAGCATTTT. Protein product: CASSPGTPYSNQPQHF.

This clone was detected only a few times. Different DNA sequences within this sample yield the same CDR3. This sequence joins TRBV7-8 and TRBJ1-1; no firm D call. The length of the CDR3 is 14 residues. Trimming left V 1 base short and J 2 bases short, with 8 bases between. Germline CDR1 and CDR2: SGHVS and FQNEAQ. CDR3 sequence: CASSLVSGNTEAFF. The DNA for the CDR3 is TGTGCCAGCAGCTTAGTATCAGGTAACACTGAAGCTTTCTTT.

The V and J genes are TRBV18 and TRBJ2-1, with D possibly being TRBD2 (5 bases). The germline V and J ends were trimmed by 0 bases and 4 bases, with 7 bases remaining between them. From germline, CDR1 is KGHSH and CDR2 LQKENI. The CDR3 runs 14 residues. DNA for the CDR3: TGTGCCAGCTCACCACCGTGGGAGTACAATGAGCAGTTCTTC. It codes for CASSPPWEYNEQFF.

The chain employs TRBV18 and TRBJ1-2; 8 nucleotides line up with TRBD1. Germline loops: CDR1 KGHSH, CDR2 LQKENI. The V segment lost 3 bases and the J segment 4 bases; nucleotides outside the gene matches: 7. The CDR3 has 15 residues. CDR3 protein: CASSPGQGRIYGYTF. The CDR3 DNA sequence: TGTGCCAGCTCACCCGGACAGGGACGCATCTATGGCTACACCTTC.

The rearrangement uses TRBV11-2 and TRBJ1-2, with 8 bases matching TRBD1. V dropped 2 bases and J dropped 7; count of bases not matched to a gene: 9. There are 15 residues in the CDR3. CDR1 is SGHAT, CDR2 FQNNGV, per germline. Here the CDR3 DNA reads TGTGCCAGCAGCTTAATCAGGGGGCAGGGCGGTGGCTACACCTTC. This sequence encodes CASSLIRGQGGGYTF.

This chain links TRBV28 with TRBJ2-1; D may be TRBD1 (5 bases). The CDR3 totals 13 residues. Per the germline V gene, CDR1 is MDHEN and CDR2 is SYDVKM. Trimming pared 11 bases from V and 5 bases from J, leaving 16 bases between. This CDR3 reads CAHRSDRNNEQFF. The CDR3 DNA follows: TGTGCCCACAGGAGCGATCGTAACAATGAGCAGTTCTTC.

The rearrangement uses TRBV24-1 and TRBJ2-7; 8 bases map to TRBD2. The CDR3 contains 15 residues. The J segment lost 1 base and the V segment lost 6 bases, leaving 7 bases of the junction unmatched. Germline lookup yields CDR1 KGHDR and CDR2 SFDVKD. CDR3 DNA: TGTGCCACCAGTCCTGCGGGGGGTGGTTCCTACGAGCAGTACTTC. Its protein product is CATSPAGGGSYEQYF.

The J gene is TRBJ2-7, the V gene TRBV5-4; 9 bases line up with TRBD1. Trimming at V came to 2 bases and at J to 1 base, leaving 4 bases not matched to a gene. CDR1 is SGHNT and CDR2 is YYREEE in the germline V gene (reference sequence). The CDR3 runs to 15 residues. DNA of the CDR3: TGTGCCAGCAGCTTATCCGGGACAGGGTCCTACGAGCAGTACTTC. Amino acids: CASSLSGTGSYEQYF.

This chain connects TRBV2 to TRBJ1-5; TRBD1 is a possible D gene (5 bases). The germline CDR1 and CDR2 sequences are SNHLY and FYNNEI. CDR3 length equals 14 residues. V dropped 5 bases and J dropped 7 bases, with 15 bases sitting between them. CDR3: CASSSGTLGQPQHF. The CDR3 nucleotides read TGTGCCAGCAGTAGCGGGACCCTCGGGCAGCCCCAGCATTTT.

The J gene is TRBJ2-2, the V gene TRBV7-6, with TRBD1 matching 9 bases. This CDR3 has 15 amino acids. Germline-derived CDR1 and CDR2 are SGHVS and FNYEAQ. V lost 5 bases to trimming and J lost 7 bases; unmatched junction nucleotides: 8. DNA for the CDR3: TGTGCCAGCAGCAAAAACAGGGGGCAAGGCGGGGAGCTGTTTTTT. Protein: CASSKNRGQGGELFF.

The V and J genes are TRBV5-5 and TRBJ1-6, with D possibly being TRBD1 (6 bases). Between the trimmed V and J ends, which lost 5 bases and 7 bases, there was a span of 19 bases. Germline CDR1 and CDR2: SGHKS and YYEKEE (reference sequence). The CDR3 contains 16 residues. CDR3 bases: TGTGCCAGCAGGGCACAGGGAGCTATGCGGAATTCACCCCTCCACTTT. Translated, it gives CASRAQGAMRNSPLHF.

The CDR3 here is CASSRWEEGEETQYF. The CDR3 DNA reads TGCGCCAGCAGTCGTTGGGAGGAAGGGGAAGAGACCCAGTACTTC. The rearrangement links TRBV5-1 to TRBJ2-5; perhaps TRBD2 as D (6 bases). V lost 5 bases and J lost 3, with 17 bases in between. The CDR3 covers 15 residues. The germline V gene has CDR1 SGHRS and CDR2 YFSETQ.

The V and J genes are TRBV6-6 and TRBJ2-3; a weak D match, TRBD2 (8 bases). V gave up 6 bases and J gave up 8 bases, with 18 bases separating them. The CDR3 spans 14 residues. Germline assignment: CDR1 MNHNY and CDR2 SVGAGI (reference sequence). The CDR3 bases are TGTGCCAGCAGGGGGACTAGGGGGCGAAGTACGCAGTATTTT. This codes for CASRGTRGRSTQYF.